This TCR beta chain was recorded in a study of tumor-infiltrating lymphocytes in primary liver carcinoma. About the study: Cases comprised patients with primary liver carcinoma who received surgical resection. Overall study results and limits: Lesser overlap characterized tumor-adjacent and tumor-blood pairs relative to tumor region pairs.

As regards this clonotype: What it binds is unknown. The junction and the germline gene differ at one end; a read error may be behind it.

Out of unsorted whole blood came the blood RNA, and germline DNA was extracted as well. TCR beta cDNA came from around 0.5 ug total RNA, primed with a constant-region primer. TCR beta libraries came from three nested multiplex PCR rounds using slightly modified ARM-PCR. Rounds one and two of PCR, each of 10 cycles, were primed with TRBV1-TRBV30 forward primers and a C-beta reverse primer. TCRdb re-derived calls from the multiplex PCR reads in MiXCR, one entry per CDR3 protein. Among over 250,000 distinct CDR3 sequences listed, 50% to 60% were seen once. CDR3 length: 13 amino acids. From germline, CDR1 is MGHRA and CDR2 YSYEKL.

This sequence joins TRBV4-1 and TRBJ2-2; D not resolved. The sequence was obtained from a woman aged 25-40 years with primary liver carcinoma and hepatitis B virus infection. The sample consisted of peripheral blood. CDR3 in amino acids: CAGSHSNTGELFF. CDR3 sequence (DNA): TGCGCCGGCAGCCACTCGAACACCGGGGAGCTGTTTTTT.